This TCR beta chain was sequenced during a study of cytomegalovirus exposure and HLA in healthy donors. Study-wide findings and caveats: One later analysis reportedly identified an Asian-associated ancestry cluster that showed fewer N-insertions than the roughly 700-donor mean. A missense DCLRE1C variant was associated with V- and J-gene trimming of TCR beta chains in a later analysis, and an independent cohort replicated the association. Excluded: some indistinguishable V segments such as TRBV6-2 and TRBV6-3.

J lost 4 bases, V lost 4 bases, and 3 bases had no gene match. The germline CDR1 and CDR2 sequences are SGHAT and FQNNGV. The CDR3 extends over 13 amino acids. PCR primers comprised 60 Vbeta and 13 Jbeta primers. Here immunoSEQ multiplex PCR was the method, and the copy in TCRdb shows in-frame clones only, minus some. The sample includes 95,000 to 150,000 clones, around two thirds of them seen just once. This clone is a singleton in its sample. Its antigen remains unknown. The specimen was PBMCs. The chain recombines TRBV11-2 with TRBJ1-2; TRBD1 matches at 7 bases. This TCR derives from a woman aged 40 to 50 in good health and CMV-seropositive. The CDR3 bases are TGTGCCAGCAGCTGGGGGACAGTCTATGGCTACACCTTC. This gives the protein CASSWGTVYGYTF.